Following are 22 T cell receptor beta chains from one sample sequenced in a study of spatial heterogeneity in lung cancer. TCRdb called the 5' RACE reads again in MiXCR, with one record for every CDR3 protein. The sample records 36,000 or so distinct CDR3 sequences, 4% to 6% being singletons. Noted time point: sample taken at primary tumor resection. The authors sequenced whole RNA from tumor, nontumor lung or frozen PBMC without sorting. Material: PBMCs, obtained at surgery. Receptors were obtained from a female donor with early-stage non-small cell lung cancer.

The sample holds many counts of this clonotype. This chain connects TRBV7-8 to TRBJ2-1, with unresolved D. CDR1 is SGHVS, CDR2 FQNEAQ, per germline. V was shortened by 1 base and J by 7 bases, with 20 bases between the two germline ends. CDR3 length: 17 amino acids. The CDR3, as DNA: TGTGCCAGCAGCTTAGTTGTGCGGCCCACAAGAGGAAATGAGCAGTTCTTC. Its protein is CASSLVVRPTRGNEQFF.

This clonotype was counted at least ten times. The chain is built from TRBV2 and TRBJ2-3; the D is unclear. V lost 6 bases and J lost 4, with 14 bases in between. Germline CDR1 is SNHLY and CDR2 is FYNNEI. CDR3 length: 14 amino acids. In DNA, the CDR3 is TGTGCCAGCAGAGCCCCGACGAGCGCAGATACGCAGTATTTT. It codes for CASRAPTSADTQYF. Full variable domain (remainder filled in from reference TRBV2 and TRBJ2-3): EPEVTQTPSHQVTQMGQEVILRCVPISNHLYFYWYRQILGQKVEFLVSFYNNEISEKSEIFDDQFSVERPDGSNFTLKIRSTKLEDSAMYFCASRAPTSADTQYFGPGTRLTVL.

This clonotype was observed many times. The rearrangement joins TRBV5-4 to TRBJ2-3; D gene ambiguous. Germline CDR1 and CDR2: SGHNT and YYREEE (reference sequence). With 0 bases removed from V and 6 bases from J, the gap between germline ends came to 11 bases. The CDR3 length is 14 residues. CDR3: CASSLDSRMDTQYF. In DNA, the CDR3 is TGTGCCAGCAGCTTGGACTCTAGGATGGATACGCAGTATTTT. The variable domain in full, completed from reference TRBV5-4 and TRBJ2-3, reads ETGVTQSPTHLIKTRGQQVTLRCSSQSGHNTVSWYQQALGQGPQFIFQYYREEENGRGNFPPRFSGLQFPNYSSELNVNALELDDSALYLCASSLDSRMDTQYFGPGTRLTVL.

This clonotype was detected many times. CDR3 loop: CATSTGTPATNEKLFF. The CDR3 nucleotides read TGTGCCACCAGCACCGGGACCCCCGCAACTAATGAAAAACTGTTTTTT. The chain is built from TRBV15 and TRBJ1-4, with D possibly TRBD1 on 5 matching bases. This CDR3 spans 16 amino acids. V lost 4 bases and J lost 0, with 12 bases in between. Germline V gene lookup returns CDR1 LNHNV and CDR2 YYDKDF (reference sequence).

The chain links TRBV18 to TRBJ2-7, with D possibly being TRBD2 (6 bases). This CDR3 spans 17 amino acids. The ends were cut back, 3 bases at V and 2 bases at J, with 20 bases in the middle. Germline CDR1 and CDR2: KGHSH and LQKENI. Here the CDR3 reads CASSPTYMRGLPYEQYF. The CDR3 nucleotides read TGTGCCAGCTCACCCACGTATATGCGGGGTCTTCCCTACGAGCAGTACTTC.

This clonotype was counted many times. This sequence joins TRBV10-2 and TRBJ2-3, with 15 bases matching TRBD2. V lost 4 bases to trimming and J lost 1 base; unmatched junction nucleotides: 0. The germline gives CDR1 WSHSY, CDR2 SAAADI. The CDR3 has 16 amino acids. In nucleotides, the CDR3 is TGCGCCAGCAGTGGGACTAGCGGGGGGGGCACAGATACGCAGTATTTT. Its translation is CASSGTSGGGTDTQYF.

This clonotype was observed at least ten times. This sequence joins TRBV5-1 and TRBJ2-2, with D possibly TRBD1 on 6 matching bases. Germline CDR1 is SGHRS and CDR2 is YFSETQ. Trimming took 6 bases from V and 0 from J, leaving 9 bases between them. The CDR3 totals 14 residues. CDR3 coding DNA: TGCGCCAGCAACGGACAGACGAACACCGGGGAGCTGTTTTTT. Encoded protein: CASNGQTNTGELFF.

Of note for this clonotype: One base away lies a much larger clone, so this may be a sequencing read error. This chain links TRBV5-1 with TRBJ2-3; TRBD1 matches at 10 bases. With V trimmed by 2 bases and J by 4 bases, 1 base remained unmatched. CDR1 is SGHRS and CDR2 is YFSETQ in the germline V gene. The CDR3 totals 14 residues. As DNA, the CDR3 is TGCGCCAGCAGCTTTGGACAGGGGGCAGATACGCAGTATTTT. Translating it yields CASSFGQGADTQYF.

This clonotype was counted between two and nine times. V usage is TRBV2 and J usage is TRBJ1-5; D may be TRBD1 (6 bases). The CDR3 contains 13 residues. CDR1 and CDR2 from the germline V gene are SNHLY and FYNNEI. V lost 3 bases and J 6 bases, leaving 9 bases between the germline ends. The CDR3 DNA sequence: TGTGCCAGCAGTGAGGGGGCAGTTCAGCCCCAGCATTTT. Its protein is CASSEGAVQPQHF.

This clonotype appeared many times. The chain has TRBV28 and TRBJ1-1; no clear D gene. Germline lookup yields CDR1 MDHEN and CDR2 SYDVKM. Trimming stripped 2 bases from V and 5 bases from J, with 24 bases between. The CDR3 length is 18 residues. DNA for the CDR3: TGTGCCAGCAGTTTAACCATCCCGGGTTCCGCTGGGAGTACTGAAGCTTTCTTT. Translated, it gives CASSLTIPGSAGSTEAFF.

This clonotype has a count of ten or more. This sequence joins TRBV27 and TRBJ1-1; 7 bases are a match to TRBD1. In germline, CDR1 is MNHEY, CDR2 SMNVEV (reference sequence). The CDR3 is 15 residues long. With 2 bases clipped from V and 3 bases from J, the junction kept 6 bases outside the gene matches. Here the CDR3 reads CASSLEAGTDTEAFF. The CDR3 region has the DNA TGTGCCAGCAGTTTAGAGGCAGGGACAGACACTGAAGCTTTCTTT.

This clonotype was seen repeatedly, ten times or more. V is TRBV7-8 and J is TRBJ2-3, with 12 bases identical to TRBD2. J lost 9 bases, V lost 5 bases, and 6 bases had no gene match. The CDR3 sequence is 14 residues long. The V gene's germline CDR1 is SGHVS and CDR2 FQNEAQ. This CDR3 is CASSGTSGPETQYF. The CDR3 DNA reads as TGTGCCAGCAGCGGGACTAGCGGGCCCGAAACGCAGTATTTT.

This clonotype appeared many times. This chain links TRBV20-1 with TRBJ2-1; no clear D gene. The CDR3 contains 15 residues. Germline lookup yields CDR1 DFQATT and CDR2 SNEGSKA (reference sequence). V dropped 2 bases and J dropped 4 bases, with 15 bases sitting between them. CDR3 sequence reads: CSARNLDRVYNEQFF. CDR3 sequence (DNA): TGCAGTGCTAGAAATCTCGATCGGGTTTACAATGAGCAGTTCTTC.

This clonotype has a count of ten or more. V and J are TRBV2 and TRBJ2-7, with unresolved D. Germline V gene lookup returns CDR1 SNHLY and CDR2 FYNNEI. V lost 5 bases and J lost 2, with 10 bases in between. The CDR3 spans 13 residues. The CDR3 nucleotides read TGTGCCAGCAGTCGTCAGGACGCCTACGAGCAGTACTTC. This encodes CASSRQDAYEQYF.

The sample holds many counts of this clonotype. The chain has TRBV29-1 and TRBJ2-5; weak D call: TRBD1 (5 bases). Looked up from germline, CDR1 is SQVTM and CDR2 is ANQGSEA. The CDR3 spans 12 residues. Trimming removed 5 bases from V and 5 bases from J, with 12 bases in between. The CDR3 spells CSVQSGPETQYF. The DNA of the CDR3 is TGCAGCGTTCAATCAGGGCCCGAGACCCAGTACTTC.

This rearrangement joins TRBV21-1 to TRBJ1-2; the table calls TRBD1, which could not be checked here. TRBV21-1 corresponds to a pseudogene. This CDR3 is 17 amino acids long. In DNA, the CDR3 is TGTGCCAGCAGCAAAGATGAAGGGGAAGGAGCTAACTATGGCTACACCTTC. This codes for CASSKDEGEGANYGYTF.

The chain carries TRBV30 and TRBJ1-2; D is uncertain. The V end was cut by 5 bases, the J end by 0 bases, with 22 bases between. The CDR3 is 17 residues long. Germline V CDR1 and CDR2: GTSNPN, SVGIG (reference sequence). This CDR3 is CAWARESPFLANYGYTF. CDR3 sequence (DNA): TGTGCCTGGGCTCGGGAGTCCCCTTTTCTCGCTAACTATGGCTACACCTTC.

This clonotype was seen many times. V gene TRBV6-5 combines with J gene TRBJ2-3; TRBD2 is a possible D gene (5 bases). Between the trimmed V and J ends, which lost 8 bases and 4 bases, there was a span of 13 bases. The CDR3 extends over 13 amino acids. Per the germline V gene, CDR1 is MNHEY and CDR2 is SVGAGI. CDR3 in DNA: TGTGCCAGCCGCCTAGCTGATTCAGATACGCAGTATTTT. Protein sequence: CASRLADSDTQYF.

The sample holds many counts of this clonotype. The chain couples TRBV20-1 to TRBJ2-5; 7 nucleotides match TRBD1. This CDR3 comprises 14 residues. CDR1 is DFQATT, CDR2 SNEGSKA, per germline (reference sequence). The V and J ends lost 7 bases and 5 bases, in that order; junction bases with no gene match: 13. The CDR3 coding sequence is TGCAGTGTTTCCAGGGGGAGTTTGGTGGAGACCCAGTACTTC. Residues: CSVSRGSLVETQYF.

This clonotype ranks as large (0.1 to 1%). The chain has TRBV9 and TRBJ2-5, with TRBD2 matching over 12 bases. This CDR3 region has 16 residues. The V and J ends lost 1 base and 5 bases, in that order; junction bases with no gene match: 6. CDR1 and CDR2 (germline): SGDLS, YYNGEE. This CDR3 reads CASSVLAGGPGETQYF. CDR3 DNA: TGTGCCAGCAGCGTACTAGCGGGAGGGCCGGGGGAGACCCAGTACTTC.

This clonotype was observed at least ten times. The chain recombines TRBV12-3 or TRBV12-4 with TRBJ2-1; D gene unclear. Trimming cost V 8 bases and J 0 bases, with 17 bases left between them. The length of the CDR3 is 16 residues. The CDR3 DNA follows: TGTGCCAGCGGTGCCGGGCGCTTGAGCTCCTACAATGAGCAGTTCTTC. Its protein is CASGAGRLSSYNEQFF.

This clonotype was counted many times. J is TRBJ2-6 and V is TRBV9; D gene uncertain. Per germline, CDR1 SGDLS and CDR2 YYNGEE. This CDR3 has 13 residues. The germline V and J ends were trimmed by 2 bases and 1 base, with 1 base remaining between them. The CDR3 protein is CASSVSGANVLTF. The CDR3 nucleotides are TGTGCCAGCAGCGTTTCTGGGGCCAACGTCCTGACTTTC.